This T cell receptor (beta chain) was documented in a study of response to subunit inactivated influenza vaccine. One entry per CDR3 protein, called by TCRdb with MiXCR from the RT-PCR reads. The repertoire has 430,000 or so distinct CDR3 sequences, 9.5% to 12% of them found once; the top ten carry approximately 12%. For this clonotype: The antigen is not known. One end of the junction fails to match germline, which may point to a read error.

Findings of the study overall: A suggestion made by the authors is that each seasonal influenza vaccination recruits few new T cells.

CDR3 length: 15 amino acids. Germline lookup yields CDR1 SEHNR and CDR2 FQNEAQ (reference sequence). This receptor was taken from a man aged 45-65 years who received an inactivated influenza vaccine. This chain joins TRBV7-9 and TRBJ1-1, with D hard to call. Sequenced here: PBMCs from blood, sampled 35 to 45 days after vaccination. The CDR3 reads CASSPMGTWFTEAYF. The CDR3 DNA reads TGTGCCAGCAGCCCCATGGGCACCTGGTTCACTGAAGCTTACTTT.